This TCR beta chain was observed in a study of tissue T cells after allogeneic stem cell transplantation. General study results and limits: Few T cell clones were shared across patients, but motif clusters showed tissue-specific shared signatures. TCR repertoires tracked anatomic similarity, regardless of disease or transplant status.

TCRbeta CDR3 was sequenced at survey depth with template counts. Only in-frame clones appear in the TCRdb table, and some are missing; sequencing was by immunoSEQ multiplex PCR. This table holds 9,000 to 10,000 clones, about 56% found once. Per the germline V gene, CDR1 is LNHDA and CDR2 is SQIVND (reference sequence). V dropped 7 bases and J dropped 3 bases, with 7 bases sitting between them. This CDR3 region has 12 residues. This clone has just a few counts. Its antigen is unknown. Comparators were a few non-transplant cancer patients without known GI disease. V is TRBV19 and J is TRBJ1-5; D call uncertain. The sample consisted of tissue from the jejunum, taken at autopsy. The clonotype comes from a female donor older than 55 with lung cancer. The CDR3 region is CASNRVNQPQHF. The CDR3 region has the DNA TGTGCCAGTAATAGGGTCAATCAGCCCCAGCATTTT. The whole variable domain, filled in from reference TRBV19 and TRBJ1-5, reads DGGITQSPKYLFRKEGQNVTLSCEQNLNHDAMYWYRQDPGQGLRLIYYSQIVNDFQKGDIAEGYSVSREKKESFPLTVTSAQKNPTAFYLCASNRVNQPQHFGDGTRLSIL.